The T cell receptor beta chain described here comes from a study of cytomegalovirus exposure and HLA in healthy donors. Primers included in the PCR were 60 Vbeta and 13 Jbeta primers. The table came from immunoSEQ multiplex PCR; TCRdb's copy has only in-frame clones and leaves some out. The data hold roughly 100,000 clones, with over 70% observed a single time. Per the germline V gene, CDR1 is LNHDA and CDR2 is SQIVND (reference sequence). CDR3 length: 15 amino acids. Trimming pared 3 bases from V and 3 bases from J, leaving 15 bases between. This sequence originates from a male donor in good health and CMV-seronegative. The V call is TRBV19, the J call TRBJ2-7, with D maybe TRBD1 (6 bases). The sample comprised PBMCs. The CDR3 sequence: CASSIGDNLYYEQYF. The CDR3 DNA reads as TGTGCCAGTAGTATTGGGGACAACCTCTACTACGAGCAGTACTTC.